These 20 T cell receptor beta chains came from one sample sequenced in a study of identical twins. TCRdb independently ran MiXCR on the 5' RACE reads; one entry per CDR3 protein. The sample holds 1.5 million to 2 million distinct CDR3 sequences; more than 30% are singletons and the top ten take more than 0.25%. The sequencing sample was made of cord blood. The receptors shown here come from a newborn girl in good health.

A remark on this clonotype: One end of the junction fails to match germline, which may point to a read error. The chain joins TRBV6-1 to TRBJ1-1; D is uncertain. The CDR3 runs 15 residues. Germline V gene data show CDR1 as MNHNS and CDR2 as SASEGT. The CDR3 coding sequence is TGTGCCAGCAAACATCCACTATATATGAACGCTGAAGCTTTCTTT. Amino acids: CASKHPLYMNAEAFF.

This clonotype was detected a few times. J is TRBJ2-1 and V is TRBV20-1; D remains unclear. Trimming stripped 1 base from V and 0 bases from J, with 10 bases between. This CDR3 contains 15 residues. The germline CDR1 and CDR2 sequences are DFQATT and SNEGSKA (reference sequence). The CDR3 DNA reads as TGCAGTGCTAGAGCGGCGTCCAGCTCCTACAATGAGCAGTTCTTC. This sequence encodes CSARAASSSYNEQFF.

In nucleotides, the CDR3 is TGTGCCACCAGCCCTCCTTTAGATACGCAGTATTTT. Translation: CATSPPLDTQYF. V usage is TRBV15 and J usage is TRBJ2-3, with unresolved D. Trimming took off 5 bases at V and 5 bases at J, with 8 bases between the two ends. The CDR3 covers 12 residues. From germline, CDR1 is LNHNV and CDR2 YYDKDF (reference sequence).

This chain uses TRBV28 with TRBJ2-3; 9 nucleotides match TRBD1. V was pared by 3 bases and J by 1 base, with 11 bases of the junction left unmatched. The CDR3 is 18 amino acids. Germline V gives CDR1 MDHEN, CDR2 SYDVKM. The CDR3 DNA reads TGTGCCAGCAGTTTTTCGTGGACAGGGGTGAAGGGCACAGATACGCAGTATTTT. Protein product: CASSFSWTGVKGTDTQYF.

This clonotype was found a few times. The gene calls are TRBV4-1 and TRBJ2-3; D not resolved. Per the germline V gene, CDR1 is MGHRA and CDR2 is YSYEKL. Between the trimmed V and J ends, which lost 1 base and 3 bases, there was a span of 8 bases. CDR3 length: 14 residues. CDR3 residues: CASSQVLRTDTQYF. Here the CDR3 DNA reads TGCGCCAGCAGCCAAGTTCTTAGGACAGATACGCAGTATTTT.

CDR3 DNA: TGTGCCAGCTCAAAGGACAGGGGGGACATTCAGTACTTC. Translated, it gives CASSKDRGDIQYF. The chain uses TRBV18 and TRBJ2-4, with 10 bases matching TRBD1. This CDR3 comprises 13 residues. Germline V gives CDR1 KGHSH, CDR2 LQKENI. V lost 5 bases and J lost 8; bases outside the gene matches: 3.

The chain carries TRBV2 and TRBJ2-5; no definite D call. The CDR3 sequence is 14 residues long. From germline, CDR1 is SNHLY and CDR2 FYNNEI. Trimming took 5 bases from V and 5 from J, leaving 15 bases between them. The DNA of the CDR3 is TGTGCCAGCAGTTCATACAGTTCCGAGGAGACCCAGTACTTC. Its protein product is CASSSYSSEETQYF.

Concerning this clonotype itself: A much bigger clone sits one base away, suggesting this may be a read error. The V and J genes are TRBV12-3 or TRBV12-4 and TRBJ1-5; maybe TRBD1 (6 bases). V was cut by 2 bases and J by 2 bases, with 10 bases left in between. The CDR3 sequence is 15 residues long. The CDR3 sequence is CASSLMGGGNQPQHF. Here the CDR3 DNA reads TGTGCCAGCAGTTTAATGGGGGGCGGCAATCAGCCCCAGCATTTT.

The CDR3 is CASSSGLAVENEQFF. Here the CDR3 DNA reads TGTGCCAGCAGCTCGGGACTAGCGGTAGAAAATGAGCAGTTCTTC. The chain uses TRBV7-9 and TRBJ2-1; 11 bases fit TRBD2. CDR3 length equals 15 residues. With 4 bases clipped from V and 7 bases from J, the junction kept 6 bases outside the gene matches. Germline V gene data show CDR1 as SEHNR and CDR2 as FQNEAQ (reference sequence).

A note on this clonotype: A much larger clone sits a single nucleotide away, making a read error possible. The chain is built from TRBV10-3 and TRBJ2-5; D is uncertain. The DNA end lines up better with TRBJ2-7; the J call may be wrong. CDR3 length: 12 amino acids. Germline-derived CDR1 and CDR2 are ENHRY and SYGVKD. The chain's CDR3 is CAISDRIYEQYF. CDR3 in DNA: TGTGCCATCAGTGACAGAATCTACGAGCAGTACTTC.

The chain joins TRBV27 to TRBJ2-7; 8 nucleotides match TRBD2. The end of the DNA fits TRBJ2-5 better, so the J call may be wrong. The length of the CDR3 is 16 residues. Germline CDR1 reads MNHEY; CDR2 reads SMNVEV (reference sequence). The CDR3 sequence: CASTPRAGALRETQYF. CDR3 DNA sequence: TGTGCCAGCACCCCAAGAGCGGGAGCCCTCCGGGAGACCCAGTACTTC.

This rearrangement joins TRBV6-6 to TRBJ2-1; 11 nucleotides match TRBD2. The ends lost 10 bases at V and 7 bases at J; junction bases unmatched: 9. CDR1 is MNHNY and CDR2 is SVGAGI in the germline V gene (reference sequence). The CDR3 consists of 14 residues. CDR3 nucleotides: TGTGCCACCCACACTAGCGGGAGAGATAATGAGCAGTTCTTC. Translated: CATHTSGRDNEQFF.

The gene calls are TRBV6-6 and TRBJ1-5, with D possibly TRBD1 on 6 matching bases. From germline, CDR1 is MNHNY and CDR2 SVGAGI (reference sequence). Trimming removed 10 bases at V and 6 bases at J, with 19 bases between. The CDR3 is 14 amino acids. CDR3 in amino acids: CATGGGPGVQPQHF. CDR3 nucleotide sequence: TGTGCCACCGGTGGGGGGCCGGGCGTTCAGCCCCAGCATTTT.

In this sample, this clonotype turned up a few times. CDR3 sequence (DNA): TGCAGTGCTGCCGGGACAGGGTTATTCTACGAGCAGTACTTC. Translated: CSAAGTGLFYEQYF. The chain couples TRBV20-1 to TRBJ2-7; TRBD1 agrees at 9 bases. J lost 3 bases, V lost 5 bases, and 8 bases had no gene match. The CDR3 consists of 14 residues. Germline assignment: CDR1 DFQATT and CDR2 SNEGSKA (reference sequence).

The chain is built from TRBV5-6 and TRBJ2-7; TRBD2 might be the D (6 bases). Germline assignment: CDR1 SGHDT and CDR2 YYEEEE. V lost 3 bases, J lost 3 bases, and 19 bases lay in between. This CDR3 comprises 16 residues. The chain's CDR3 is CASSSRDSLYDYEQYF. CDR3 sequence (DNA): TGTGCCAGCAGCTCACGGGACTCCCTGTATGACTACGAGCAGTACTTC.

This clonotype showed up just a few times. CDR3 in amino acids: CSALAGRYNEQYF. The CDR3 DNA follows: TGCAGCGCCCTAGCGGGAAGGTACAATGAGCAGTACTTC. This chain uses TRBV29-1 with TRBJ2-7; TRBD2 agrees at 9 bases. The V and J ends lost 7 bases and 7 bases, in that order; junction bases with no gene match: 11. This CDR3 contains 13 residues. CDR1 SQVTM and CDR2 ANQGSEA come from the germline V gene.

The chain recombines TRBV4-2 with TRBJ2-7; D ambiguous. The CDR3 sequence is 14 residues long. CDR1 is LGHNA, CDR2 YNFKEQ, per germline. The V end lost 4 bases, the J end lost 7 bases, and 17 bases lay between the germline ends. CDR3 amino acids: CASSPEDPTNEQYF. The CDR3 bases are TGTGCCAGCAGCCCAGAGGACCCTACAAATGAGCAGTACTTC.

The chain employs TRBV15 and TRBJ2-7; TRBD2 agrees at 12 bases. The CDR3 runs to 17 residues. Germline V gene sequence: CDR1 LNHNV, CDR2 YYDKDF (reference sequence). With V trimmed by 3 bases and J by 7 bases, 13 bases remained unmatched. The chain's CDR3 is CATSRLQGLAGNNEQYF. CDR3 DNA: TGTGCCACCAGCAGGCTACAGGGACTAGCGGGTAACAATGAGCAGTACTTC. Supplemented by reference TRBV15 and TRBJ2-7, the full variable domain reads DAMVIQNPRYQVTQFGKPVTLSCSQTLNHNVMYWYQQKSSQAPKLLFHYYDKDFNNEADTPDNFQSRRPNTSFCFLDIRSPGLGDTAMYLCATSRLQGLAGNNEQYFGPGTRLTVT.

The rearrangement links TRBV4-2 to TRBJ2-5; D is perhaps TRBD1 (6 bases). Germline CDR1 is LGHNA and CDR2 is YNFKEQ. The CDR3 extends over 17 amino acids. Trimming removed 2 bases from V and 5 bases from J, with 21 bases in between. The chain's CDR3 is CASSQSSGVSRQETQYF. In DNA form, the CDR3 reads TGTGCCAGCAGCCAATCCTCAGGGGTGTCGCGCCAGGAGACCCAGTACTTC.

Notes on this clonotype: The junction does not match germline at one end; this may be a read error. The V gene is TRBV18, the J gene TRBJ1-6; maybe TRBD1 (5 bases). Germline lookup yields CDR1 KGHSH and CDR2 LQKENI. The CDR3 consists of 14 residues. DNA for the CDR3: TGTGCCAGCTCAAGGGGTATGGATAATCCACCCCTCCACTTT. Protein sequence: CASSRGMDNPPLHF.